What follows describes a single TCR beta chain. The CDR3 is 13 amino acids. Germline CDR1 reads MNHEY; CDR2 reads SMNVEV (reference sequence). The V gene lost 3 bases and the J gene lost 6 bases, with 9 bases spanning the gap. The data belong to a study of cytomegalovirus exposure and HLA in healthy donors. In the PCR, 60 Vbeta and 13 Jbeta primers were used. Data came from immunoSEQ multiplex PCR; TCRdb stores just in-frame clones and leaves some out. The table has 90,000 or so clones, around 70% seen once. The sample consisted of PBMCs. The clonotype was recovered from a woman aged 50 to 60 in good health and CMV-seropositive. This chain connects TRBV27 to TRBJ2-1, with D maybe TRBD2 (6 bases). The CDR3 is CASSLGLLNEQFF. The CDR3 coding sequence is TGTGCCAGCAGTTTGGGACTCCTCAATGAGCAGTTCTTC.